The 19 T cell receptor beta chains reported below all come from one sample, sequenced in a study of Ad26.COV2.S vaccination and SARS-CoV-2 variants. Assay: immunoSEQ multiplex PCR; the TCRdb copy retains only in-frame clones and omits some. The data contain around 380,000 clones, 80% to 90% of them singletons. Treatment specified: around 19 received Ad26.COV2.S at low or high dose, single or two shots; a few received placebo; per-sample allocation not given. Specimen acquisition occurred on day 63 following the initial vaccine or placebo injection. The material was peripheral blood, obtained in a trial of Ad26.COV2.S vaccine versus placebo. The receptors were sampled from a person aged 18-60 years who received the Ad26.COV2.S COVID-19 vaccine or a placebo.

The rearrangement links TRBV20-1 to TRBJ1-1; 8 nucleotides line up with TRBD1. Trimming cost V 5 bases and J 9 bases; bases outside gene matches: 5. The CDR3 has 11 residues. Germline assignment: CDR1 DFQATT and CDR2 SNEGSKA (reference sequence). CDR3 residues: CSAAGGEKAFF. CDR3 coding DNA: TGCAGTGCTGCAGGGGGCGAGAAAGCTTTCTTT.

V is TRBV10-2 and J is TRBJ1-6, with no clear D. This CDR3 spans 16 amino acids. Germline CDR1 and CDR2: WSHSY and SAAADI. V was clipped by 3 bases and J by 6 bases, with 15 bases between them. As DNA, the CDR3 is TGCGCCAGCAGTGACGGATTCGAAGGGATTAATTCACCCCTCCACTTT. Its translation: CASSDGFEGINSPLHF.

V and J are TRBV23-1 and TRBJ2-7, with 7 bases lining up with TRBD1. TRBV23-1 belongs to the ORF category, with a function that is uncertain. After removal of 2 bases from V and 0 bases from J, the junction contained 10 bases not matched to a gene. The CDR3 has 17 residues. The CDR3 nucleotides are TGCGCCAGCAGTCAAGTAAGGGACAGCAGGAGCTCCTACGAGCAGTACTTC. This encodes CASSQVRDSRSSYEQYF.

The chain has TRBV27 and TRBJ2-3; the D is unclear. CDR1 and CDR2 from the germline V gene are MNHEY and SMNVEV (reference sequence). V was shortened by 7 bases and J by 0 bases, with 11 bases between the two germline ends. The CDR3 contains 14 residues. The chain's CDR3 is CASNSPTSTDTQYF. The CDR3 bases are TGTGCCAGCAATTCCCCGACTAGCACAGATACGCAGTATTTT.

The V and J genes are TRBV5-1 and TRBJ2-7; 10 positions match TRBD1. The CDR3 length is 14 residues. Per the germline V gene, CDR1 is SGHRS and CDR2 is YFSETQ. Germline trimming cut 4 bases from V and 6 bases from J; bases unmatched to any gene: 7. The CDR3, as DNA: TGCGCCAGCAGCGCGGGACAGGGGCCTGTCGAGCAGTACTTC. This translates into CASSAGQGPVEQYF.

V and J are TRBV5-8 and TRBJ1-4, with D tentatively TRBD1 (5 bases). CDR3 length: 15 amino acids. V lost 3 bases and J lost 8, with 17 bases in between. Germline V CDR1 and CDR2: SGHTS, YDEGEE. The CDR3: CASSSKVGVEEKLFF. CDR3 nucleotide sequence: TGTGCCAGCAGCTCAAAAGTGGGGGTTGAAGAAAAACTGTTTTTT.

Here the CDR3 reads CASSPQGNYEQYF. CDR3 DNA: TGTGCCAGCTCACCACAGGGGAACTACGAGCAGTACTTC. This rearrangement joins TRBV18 to TRBJ2-7; TRBD1 might be the D (5 bases). CDR1 is KGHSH, CDR2 LQKENI, per germline. The CDR3 extends over 13 amino acids. Trimming removed 1 base at V and 3 bases at J, with 7 bases between.

In the case of this clone: Other DNA sequences in the sample encode the same CDR3. V usage is TRBV7-8 and J usage is TRBJ1-5; no clear D gene. The CDR3 runs to 13 residues. The germline gives CDR1 SGHVS, CDR2 FQNEAQ. With 1 base removed from V and 6 bases from J, the gap between germline ends came to 7 bases. For the CDR3, the DNA is TGTGCCAGCAGCTTAGGGGGAGGTCAGCCCCAGCATTTT. This translates into CASSLGGGQPQHF.

The chain employs TRBV7-2 and TRBJ1-1; D is ambiguous. Trimming shortened V by 1 base and J by 7 bases, and 13 bases separated the two germline ends. The CDR3 is 14 residues long. Looked up from germline, CDR1 is SGHTA and CDR2 is FQGNSA. The CDR3 loop is CASSLGGSAHEAFF. For the CDR3, the DNA is TGTGCCAGCAGCTTAGGAGGGTCAGCCCATGAAGCTTTCTTT. The complete variable domain, with remaining parts taken from reference TRBV7-2 and TRBJ1-1, reads GAGVSQSPSNKVTEKGKDVELRCDPISGHTALYWYRQSLGQGLEFLIYFQGNSAPDKSGLPSDRFSAERTGGSVSTLTIQRTQQEDSAVYLCASSLGGSAHEAFFGQGTRLTVV.

The genes are TRBV4-3 and TRBJ1-1, with D unresolved. The CDR3 has 17 residues. CDR1 is LGHNA, CDR2 YSLEER, per germline. V was cut by 0 bases and J by 2 bases, with 16 bases left in between. CDR3 sequence reads: CASSQDRAHYSNTEAFF. The CDR3 DNA sequence: TGCGCCAGCAGCCAAGATCGGGCCCATTACTCCAACACTGAAGCTTTCTTT.

The genes are TRBV6-2 or TRBV6-3 and TRBJ2-3; 7 positions agree with TRBD2. The CDR3 totals 16 residues. V dropped 6 bases and J dropped 0; count of bases not matched to a gene: 9. Germline V gives CDR1 MNHEY, CDR2 SVGEGT. CDR3 region: CASSAPPAGSTDTQYF. The CDR3 nucleotides read TGTGCCAGCAGCGCCCCCCCAGCGGGGAGCACAGATACGCAGTATTTT.

V is TRBV27 and J is TRBJ1-6; D is unresolved. V gave up 1 base and J gave up 10 bases, with 11 bases separating them. The germline CDR1 and CDR2 sequences are MNHEY and SMNVEV (reference sequence). This CDR3 comprises 14 residues. The CDR3 protein is CASSLFISGSPLHF. Here the CDR3 DNA reads TGTGCCAGCAGTTTATTCATCTCGGGGTCACCCCTCCACTTT.

This chain connects TRBV5-1 to TRBJ2-7; 8 nucleotides agree with TRBD1. V was pared by 6 bases and J by 3 bases, with 23 bases of the junction left unmatched. Germline V gene lookup returns CDR1 SGHRS and CDR2 YFSETQ. There are 19 residues in the CDR3. In DNA, the CDR3 is TGCGCCAGCATTCGCCCGACCCTTCGGGGGACAGGCCTAAACTACGAGCAGTACTTC. Amino acids: CASIRPTLRGTGLNYEQYF.

V usage is TRBV5-4 and J usage is TRBJ2-1, with 11 bases identical to TRBD2. Germline V gives CDR1 SGHNT, CDR2 YYREEE (reference sequence). The CDR3 consists of 16 residues. After removal of 2 bases from V and 6 bases from J, the junction contained 7 bases not matched to a gene. The CDR3 bases are TGTGCCAGCAGCTTCGGTCTAGCGGGGGGTGCCAATGAGCAGTTCTTC. Protein product: CASSFGLAGGANEQFF.

The rearrangement uses TRBV3-1 (or the pseudogene TRBV3-2) and TRBJ1-2; D gene ambiguous. The CDR3 consists of 14 residues. Germline V gene lookup returns CDR1 LGHDT and CDR2 YNNKEL (reference sequence). V was pared by 5 bases and J by 8 bases, with 18 bases between. The CDR3 DNA sequence: TGTGCCAGCAGCGAACAGACCCTAACAGTAGGCTACACCTTC. It specifies CASSEQTLTVGYTF.

V and J are TRBV7-8 and TRBJ1-1; D not resolved. V was clipped by 2 bases and J by 0 bases, with 13 bases between them. Germline loops: CDR1 SGHVS, CDR2 FQNEAQ. The CDR3 extends over 16 amino acids. DNA of the CDR3: TGTGCCAGCAGCTTACGGCGCCAGTTCATGAACACTGAAGCTTTCTTT. It encodes CASSLRRQFMNTEAFF.

This clone was observed a single time. This chain uses TRBV6-2 or TRBV6-3 with TRBJ2-2, with D tentatively TRBD2 (5 bases). Germline V gene lookup returns CDR1 MNHEY and CDR2 SVGEGT. V dropped 0 bases and J dropped 4 bases, with 21 bases sitting between them. The CDR3 loop spans 19 amino acids. CDR3 loop: CASSYSNPSLRAVTGELFF. The CDR3 DNA reads as TGTGCCAGCAGTTACTCGAATCCCTCTCTGCGGGCGGTCACCGGGGAGCTGTTTTTT.

The chain uses TRBV21-1 and TRBJ1-3; the table gives TRBD1 as D, unverified against the DNA. TRBV21-1 is given as a pseudogene. This CDR3 contains 18 residues. This CDR3 reads CATFQGAPVGFSGNTIYF. In DNA, the CDR3 is TGTGCCACCTTCCAGGGGGCCCCTGTCGGTTTCTCTGGAAACACCATATATTTT.

This clone has just a few counts. The CDR3 nucleotides read TGTGCCAGCAGTTTACTGGGGTTAGCGACTGAAGCTTTCTTT. It yields the protein CASSLLGLATEAFF. The rearrangement links TRBV27 to TRBJ1-1; no clear D. The CDR3 sequence is 14 residues long. CDR1 MNHEY and CDR2 SMNVEV come from the germline V gene (reference sequence). The V and J ends lost 2 bases and 5 bases respectively, with 12 bases between them.